This T cell receptor (beta chain) was sequenced for a study of shared clonotypes between healthy human individuals. V lost 3 bases to trimming and J lost 5 bases; unmatched junction nucleotides: 5. Germline V gives CDR1 KGHSH, CDR2 LQKENI. This CDR3 has 15 residues. Using immunoSEQ multiplex PCR, the repertoire was profiled, and TCRdb retains in-frame clones only, with some absent. Of just under 350,000 clones detected, 70% to 75% appear once; the ten largest clones hold over 9.5%. Comments on this clone: Its antigen is unknown.

The study's findings and limits: The study's rarefaction showed incomplete sorted-subset sequencing despite large depth.

Sequenced: memory CD4+ T cells sorted from blood. The subset was: CD45RA-negative fraction. This TCR came from a man between 25 and 39 years old in good health. The chain couples TRBV18 to TRBJ1-2; 11 bases agree with TRBD1. CDR3 DNA sequence: TGTGCCAGCTCACCGGAGGGACAGGGGGGATATGGCTACACCTTC. Translated: CASSPEGQGGYGYTF.